This T cell receptor beta chain was sequenced during a study of T cell repertoires in ileal Crohn's disease. In this sample, this clone turned up a few times. The protocol was immunoSEQ multiplex PCR, while the TCRdb copy is restricted to in-frame clones and leaves out a portion. The table shows about 14,000 clones, with around 84% occurring only once. The CDR3 covers 15 residues. Between the trimmed V and J ends, which lost 4 bases and 3 bases, there was a span of 16 bases. Germline lookup yields CDR1 SGHRS and CDR2 YFSETQ. The sequenced material came from ileal tissue. The receptor's source is an adult with Crohn's disease. The genes are TRBV5-1 and TRBJ1-2; TRBD1 is a possible D gene (6 bases). CDR3 coding DNA: TGCGCCAGCAGCCCAGTGGGGGGGCGAGACTATGGCTACACCTTC. As protein: CASSPVGGRDYGYTF.